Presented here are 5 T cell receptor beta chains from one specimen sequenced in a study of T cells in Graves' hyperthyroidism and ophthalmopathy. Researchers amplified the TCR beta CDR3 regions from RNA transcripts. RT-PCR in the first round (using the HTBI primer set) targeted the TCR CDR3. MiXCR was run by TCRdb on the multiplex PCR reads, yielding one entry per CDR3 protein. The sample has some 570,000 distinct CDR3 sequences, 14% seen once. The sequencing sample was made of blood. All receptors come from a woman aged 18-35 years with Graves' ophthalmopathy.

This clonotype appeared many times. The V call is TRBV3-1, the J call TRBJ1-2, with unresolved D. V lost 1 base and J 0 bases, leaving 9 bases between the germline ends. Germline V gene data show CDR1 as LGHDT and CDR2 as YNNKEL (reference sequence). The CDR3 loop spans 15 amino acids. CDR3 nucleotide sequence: TGTGCCAGCAGCCAAGGGCCGGGCCCTAACTATGGCTACACCTTC. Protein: CASSQGPGPNYGYTF.

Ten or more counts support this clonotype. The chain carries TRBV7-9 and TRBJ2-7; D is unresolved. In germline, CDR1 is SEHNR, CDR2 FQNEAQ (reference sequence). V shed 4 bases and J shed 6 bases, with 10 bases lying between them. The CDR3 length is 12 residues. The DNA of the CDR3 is TGTGCCAGCAGCTCCGCCGTGGGCGAGCAGTACTTC. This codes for CASSSAVGEQYF.

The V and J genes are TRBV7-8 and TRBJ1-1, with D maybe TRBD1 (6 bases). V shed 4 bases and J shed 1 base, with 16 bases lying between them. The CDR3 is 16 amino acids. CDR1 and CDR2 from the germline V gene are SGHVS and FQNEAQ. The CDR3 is CASSSPPGQKNTEAFF. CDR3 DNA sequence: TGTGCCAGCAGCTCTCCCCCTGGACAGAAGAACACTGAAGCTTTCTTT.

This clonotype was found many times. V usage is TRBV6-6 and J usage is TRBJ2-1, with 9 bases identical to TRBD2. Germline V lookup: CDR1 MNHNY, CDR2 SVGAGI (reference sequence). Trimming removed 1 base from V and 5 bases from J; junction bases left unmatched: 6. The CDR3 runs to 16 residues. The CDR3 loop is CASSYWAGGHNNEQFF. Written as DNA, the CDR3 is TGTGCCAGCAGTTACTGGGCGGGAGGGCATAACAATGAGCAGTTCTTC.

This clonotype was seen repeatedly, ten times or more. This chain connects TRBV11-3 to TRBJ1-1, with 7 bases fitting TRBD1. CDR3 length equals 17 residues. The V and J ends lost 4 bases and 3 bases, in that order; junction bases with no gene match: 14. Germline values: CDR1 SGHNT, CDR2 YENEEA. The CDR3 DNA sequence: TGTGCCAGCAGCTCTTCATTTATGGGACAGCCCTACACTGAAGCTTTCTTT. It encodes CASSSSFMGQPYTEAFF.